Presented here are 20 T cell receptor beta chains from one specimen sequenced in a study of OX40 agonist ivuxolimab in advanced cancers. Profiling relied on immunoSEQ multiplex PCR, and the TCRdb table lists in-frame clones only, not all of them. Of 45,000 to 60,000 clones in the sample, over 80% are singletons; the top ten hold around 24%. The sample consisted of CD4+ or CD8+ T cells sorted from blood, taken in a trial of the OX40 agonist ivuxolimab. Receptors were obtained from an adult with an advanced solid tumor such as melanoma, head and neck, liver or kidney cancer.

This chain links TRBV4-3 with TRBJ2-3; D is tentatively TRBD1 or TRBD2 (5 bases each). V was trimmed by 1 base and J by 0 bases, leaving 11 bases between them. The CDR3 has 16 amino acids. Germline CDR1 reads LGHNA; CDR2 reads YSLEER. CDR3 sequence: CASSQGAGASTDTQYF. The CDR3 bases are TGCGCCAGCAGCCAAGGAGCCGGGGCTAGCACAGATACGCAGTATTTT.

This chain connects TRBV7-6 to TRBJ2-5, with 9 bases lining up with TRBD2. This CDR3 region has 20 residues. V shed 3 bases and J 2 bases; nucleotides not matched to a gene: 19. The germline V gene encodes CDR1 SGHVS and CDR2 FNYEAQ. The CDR3 sequence is CASSFYPRATASGTQETQYF. The CDR3 DNA follows: TGTGCCAGCAGCTTTTATCCCCGGGCCACCGCTAGCGGGACTCAAGAGACCCAGTACTTC.

The chain has TRBV14 and TRBJ2-7; the D is unclear. Looked up from germline, CDR1 is SGHDN and CDR2 is FVKESK. Trimming shortened V by 4 bases and J by 3 bases, and 7 bases separated the two germline ends. The CDR3 has 12 residues. CDR3 residues: CASSPGHYEQYF. The CDR3 nucleotides are TGTGCCAGCAGCCCAGGCCACTACGAGCAGTACTTC.

V and J are TRBV23-1 and TRBJ2-6, with TRBD1 matching 12 bases. TRBV23-1 is given ORF status, its function remaining uncertain. The J segment lost 4 bases and the V segment lost 4 bases, leaving 11 bases of the junction unmatched. The CDR3 sequence is 19 residues long. The CDR3 bases are TGCGCCAGCAGTCGCAGCGTGGGACAGGGGGCGCTAGGGGCCAACGTCCTGACTTTC. Its translation is CASSRSVGQGALGANVLTF.

The chain is built from TRBV6-1 and TRBJ2-3; D gene unclear. Germline CDR1 is MNHNS and CDR2 is SASEGT. V was clipped by 6 bases and J by 7 bases, with 8 bases between them. The CDR3 totals 11 residues. CDR3 in amino acids: CASREAYTQYF. DNA for the CDR3: TGTGCCAGCAGAGAGGCCTATACGCAGTATTTT.

V gene TRBV30 combines with J gene TRBJ2-7; D might be TRBD2 (6 bases). The CDR3 runs to 19 residues. Deletions cut 8 bases from V and 0 bases from J, with 32 bases between. Per the germline V gene, CDR1 is GTSNPN and CDR2 is SVGIG (reference sequence). The chain's CDR3 is CALDHPAPGLSHPSYEQYF. The CDR3 DNA follows: TGTGCCCTTGACCACCCCGCCCCGGGACTCTCCCACCCCTCCTACGAGCAGTACTTC.

The chain combines TRBV5-6 with TRBJ2-1, with D unclear. Germline assignment: CDR1 SGHDT and CDR2 YYEEEE. The V end was cut by 5 bases, the J end by 5 bases, with 8 bases between. The length of the CDR3 is 12 residues. CDR3 nucleotides: TGTGCCAGCAGTATGATAAACAATGAGCAGTTCTTC. Residues: CASSMINNEQFF.

The chain joins TRBV11-2 to TRBJ2-2, with 12 bases fitting TRBD2. Germline values: CDR1 SGHAT, CDR2 FQNNGV. The CDR3 runs 18 residues. V shed 4 bases, J shed 9 bases, and the junction held 15 bases outside the gene matches. CDR3 in DNA: TGTGCCAGCAGCTACCCCCTAGCGGGAGGGCCTATGAGCCGGGAGCTGTTTTTT. Protein sequence: CASSYPLAGGPMSRELFF. The full variable domain, completed using reference TRBV11-2 and TRBJ2-2, is EAGVAQSPRYKIIEKRQSVAFWCNPISGHATLYWYQQILGQGPKLLIQFQNNGVVDDSQLPKDRFSAERLKGVDSTLKIQPAKLEDSAVYLCASSYPLAGGPMSRELFFGEGSRLTVL.

V is TRBV7-8 and J is TRBJ2-7, with D perhaps matching TRBD1 or TRBD2 (7 bases each). Germline V CDR1 and CDR2: SGHVS, FQNEAQ. The ends were cut back, 5 bases at V and 2 bases at J, with 16 bases in the middle. The CDR3 runs to 15 residues. CDR3: CASSPGGGPAYEQYF. CDR3 nucleotide sequence: TGTGCCAGCAGCCCAGGGGGGGGGCCCGCCTACGAGCAGTACTTC.

The chain recombines TRBV27 with TRBJ2-7; 12 bases match TRBD2. Germline CDR1 MNHEY, CDR2 SMNVEV (reference sequence). This CDR3 region has 16 residues. V shed 4 bases, J shed 2 bases, and the junction held 6 bases outside the gene matches. The CDR3 sequence: CASSSRTSGTAYEQYF. CDR3 nucleotides: TGTGCCAGCAGTTCAAGGACTAGCGGGACCGCCTACGAGCAGTACTTC.

CDR3 bases: TGCGCCAGCAGCCAAGGGACAGGGGGCGCAGATACGCAGTATTTT. Translating it yields CASSQGTGGADTQYF. The rearrangement joins TRBV4-3 to TRBJ2-3; 11 positions agree with TRBD1. This CDR3 region has 15 residues. V dropped 1 base and J dropped 4; count of bases not matched to a gene: 1. Germline V gene data show CDR1 as LGHNA and CDR2 as YSLEER.

The rearrangement uses TRBV30 and TRBJ1-4; possible D gene TRBD1, 6 bases. Germline V CDR1 and CDR2: GTSNPN, SVGIG (reference sequence). The CDR3 spans 17 residues. V dropped 3 bases and J dropped 3 bases, with 20 bases sitting between them. The CDR3 nucleotides are TGTGCCTGGAGAGATCCAGAGGGGGTTTGGGCTAATGAAAAACTGTTTTTT. It is translated as CAWRDPEGVWANEKLFF.

The chain recombines TRBV11-2 with TRBJ1-1; the match to TRBD1 covers 8 bases. CDR1 SGHAT and CDR2 FQNNGV come from the germline V gene. J gave up 5 bases and V 0 bases, and 11 bases lay outside the gene matches. The CDR3 totals 17 residues. CDR3 nucleotide sequence: TGTGCCAGCAGCTTAGATATTCCAGGGGGCGATGTGACTGAAGCTTTCTTT. This gives the protein CASSLDIPGGDVTEAFF.

V gene TRBV30 combines with J gene TRBJ1-1; D is ambiguous. The CDR3 contains 13 residues. V was shortened by 0 bases and J by 7 bases, with 12 bases between the two germline ends. Germline loops: CDR1 GTSNPN, CDR2 SVGIG (reference sequence). CDR3 nucleotide sequence: TGTGCCTGGAGTGTAACAAGTACAAGTGAAGCTTTCTTT. Translating it yields CAWSVTSTSEAFF.

The gene calls are TRBV27 and TRBJ2-5; 8 bases are a match to TRBD2. CDR1 MNHEY and CDR2 SMNVEV come from the germline V gene (reference sequence). The CDR3 contains 15 residues. Trimming cost V 2 bases and J 5 bases; bases outside gene matches: 7. The CDR3 DNA is TGTGCCAGCAGTTTACTCGGGAGGGCCGGGGAGACCCAGTACTTC. Its protein is CASSLLGRAGETQYF.

The DNA for the CDR3 is TGCGCCAGCAGCCCGAATTGGGCAGGGGGGGAAGACGAGCAGTACTTC. It yields the protein CASSPNWAGGEDEQYF. This chain connects TRBV4-3 to TRBJ2-7; perhaps D is TRBD1 or TRBD2 (7 bases each). The CDR3 loop spans 16 amino acids. CDR1 and CDR2 from the germline V gene are LGHNA and YSLEER. V gave up 4 bases and J gave up 5 bases, with 21 bases separating them.

CDR3 residues: CASSLGGNAYNEQFF. The DNA for the CDR3 is TGTGCCAGCAGCTTAGGAGGCAACGCCTACAATGAGCAGTTCTTC. The V gene is TRBV11-2, the J gene TRBJ2-1; no clear D gene. Per germline, CDR1 SGHAT and CDR2 FQNNGV. The CDR3 has 15 residues. V lost 1 base and J lost 2, with 9 bases in between.

The genes are TRBV19 and TRBJ2-2; no clear D. This CDR3 spans 13 amino acids. The V gene lost 1 base and the J gene lost 5 bases, with 5 bases spanning the gap. CDR1 and CDR2 (germline): LNHDA, SQIVND (reference sequence). The CDR3, as DNA: TGTGCCAGTAGTATAGCGGTAACCGGGGAGCTGTTTTTT. Encoded protein: CASSIAVTGELFF. The variable domain in full, with the rest retrieved from reference TRBV19 and TRBJ2-2, is DGGITQSPKYLFRKEGQNVTLSCEQNLNHDAMYWYRQDPGQGLRLIYYSQIVNDFQKGDIAEGYSVSREKKESFPLTVTSAQKNPTAFYLCASSIAVTGELFFGEGSRLTVL.

J is TRBJ1-2 and V is TRBV28, with D possibly matching TRBD1 (6 bases). V lost 5 bases to trimming and J lost 2 bases, with 9 bases between them. Germline V lookup: CDR1 MDHEN, CDR2 SYDVKM. CDR3 length equals 13 residues. The CDR3 DNA is TGTGCCAGCAGTGTGACAGGAAACTATGGCTACACCTTC. The encoded protein is CASSVTGNYGYTF.

The chain has TRBV5-6 and TRBJ2-1; TRBD1 matches at 9 bases. The ends lost 2 bases at V and 2 bases at J; junction bases unmatched: 2. Germline V gives CDR1 SGHDT, CDR2 YYEEEE. CDR3 length equals 15 residues. In DNA form, the CDR3 reads TGTGCCAGCAGCTTAGGGACAGGGCCCTACAATGAGCAGTTCTTC. It encodes CASSLGTGPYNEQFF.